The rows below give T cell receptor beta chains drawn from one sample of a study of response to subunit inactivated influenza vaccine. TCRdb analysed the RT-PCR reads with MiXCR anew, one entry per CDR3 protein. In the table there are approximately 290,000 distinct CDR3 sequences, about 20% of which are singletons. The starting material was PBMCs from blood, obtained 21 months after vaccination. The receptors derive from a man aged 45 to 70 who received an inactivated influenza vaccine. CDR3s include the opening cysteine and the closing phenylalanine or tryptophan. Part of the rows lack a size; the others show once, few, many or a class for expanded clones.

clone size: -
V gene: TRBV12-3/TRBV12-4
J gene: TRBJ2-1
CDR3 protein: CASSTPQGAFYNEQFF

clone size: few
V gene: TRBV10-3
J gene: TRBJ2-7
CDR3 protein: CASTGTGGEQYF

clone size: -
V gene: TRBV2
J gene: TRBJ1-2
CDR3 protein: CASRDGRGSNYGYTF

clone size: many
V gene: TRBV3-1
J gene: TRBJ1-6
CDR3 protein: CASSQDLGYSPLHF

clone size: few
V gene: TRBV5-1
J gene: TRBJ2-3
CDR3 protein: CASSPTSYDTQYF

clone size: many
V gene: TRBV5-5
J gene: TRBJ1-3
CDR3 protein: CASSRAPGQGPIGNTIYF

clone size: -
V gene: TRBV2
J gene: TRBJ1-3
CDR3 protein: CASSEEQPSGNTIYF

clone size: few
V gene: TRBV7-6
J gene: TRBJ1-3
CDR3 protein: CASSLAGTGTSGNTIYF

clone size: -
V gene: TRBV6-5
J gene: TRBJ2-3
CDR3 protein: CASSYTKTSGIADTQYF

clone size: -
V gene: TRBV19
J gene: TRBJ1-5
CDR3 protein: CASSPPRARNQPQHF